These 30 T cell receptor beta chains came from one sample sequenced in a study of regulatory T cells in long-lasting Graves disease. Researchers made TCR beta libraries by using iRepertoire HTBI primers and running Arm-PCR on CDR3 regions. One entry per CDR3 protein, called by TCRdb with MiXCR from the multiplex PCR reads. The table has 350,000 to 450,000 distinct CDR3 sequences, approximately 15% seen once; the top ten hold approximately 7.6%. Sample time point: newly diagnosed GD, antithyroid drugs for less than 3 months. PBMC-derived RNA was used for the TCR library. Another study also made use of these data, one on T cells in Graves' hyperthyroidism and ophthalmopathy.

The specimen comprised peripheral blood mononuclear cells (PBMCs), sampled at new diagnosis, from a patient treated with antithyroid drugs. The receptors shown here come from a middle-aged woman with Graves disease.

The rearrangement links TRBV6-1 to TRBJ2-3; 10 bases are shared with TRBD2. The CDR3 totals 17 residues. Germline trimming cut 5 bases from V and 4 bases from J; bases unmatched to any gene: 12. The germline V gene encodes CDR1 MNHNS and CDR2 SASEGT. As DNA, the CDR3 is TGTGCCAGCAGTCTCAGAGTGTCTAGCGGGAGCTCAGATACGCAGTATTTT. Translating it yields CASSLRVSSGSSDTQYF.

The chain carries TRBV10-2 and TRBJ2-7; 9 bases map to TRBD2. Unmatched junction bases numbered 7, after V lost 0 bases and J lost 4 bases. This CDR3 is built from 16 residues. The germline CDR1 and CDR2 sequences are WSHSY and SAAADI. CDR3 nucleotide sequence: TGCGCCAGCAGTGAGTCCCGCGCGGGAGGGCCTTACGAGCAGTACTTC. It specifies CASSESRAGGPYEQYF.

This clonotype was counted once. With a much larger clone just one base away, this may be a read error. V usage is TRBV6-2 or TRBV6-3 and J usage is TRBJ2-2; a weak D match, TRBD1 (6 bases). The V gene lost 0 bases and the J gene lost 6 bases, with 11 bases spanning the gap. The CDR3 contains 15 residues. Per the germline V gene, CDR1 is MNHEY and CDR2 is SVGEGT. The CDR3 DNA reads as TGTGCCAGCAGTTACTCCCAGGGGTACGCCGGGGAGCTGTTTTTT. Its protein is CASSYSQGYAGELFF.

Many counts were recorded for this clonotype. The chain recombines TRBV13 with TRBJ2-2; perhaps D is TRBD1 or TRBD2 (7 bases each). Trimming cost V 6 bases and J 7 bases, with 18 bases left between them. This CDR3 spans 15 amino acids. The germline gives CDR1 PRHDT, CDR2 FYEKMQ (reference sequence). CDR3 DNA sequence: TGTGCCAGCAGACCCGGGGAGGGGGCTATCGGGGAGCTGTTTTTT. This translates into CASRPGEGAIGELFF.

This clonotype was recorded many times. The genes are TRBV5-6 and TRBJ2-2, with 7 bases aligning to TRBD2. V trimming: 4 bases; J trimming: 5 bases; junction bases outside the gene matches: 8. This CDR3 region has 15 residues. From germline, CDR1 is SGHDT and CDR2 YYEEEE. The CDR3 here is CASSQGLPETGELFF. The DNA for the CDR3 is TGTGCCAGCAGCCAGGGACTACCGGAGACCGGGGAGCTGTTTTTT.

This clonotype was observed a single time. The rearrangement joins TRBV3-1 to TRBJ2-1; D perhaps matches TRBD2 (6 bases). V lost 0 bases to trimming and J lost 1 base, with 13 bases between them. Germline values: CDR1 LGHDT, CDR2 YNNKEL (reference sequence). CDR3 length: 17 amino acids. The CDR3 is CASSQDRLVESYNEQFF. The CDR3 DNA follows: TGTGCCAGCAGCCAAGACCGACTAGTGGAGTCCTACAATGAGCAGTTCTTC.

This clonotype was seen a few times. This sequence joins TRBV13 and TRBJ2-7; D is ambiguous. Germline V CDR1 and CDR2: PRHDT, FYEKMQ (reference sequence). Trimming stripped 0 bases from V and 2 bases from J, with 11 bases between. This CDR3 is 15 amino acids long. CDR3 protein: CASSLGAGPTYEQYF. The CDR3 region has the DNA TGTGCCAGCAGCTTAGGTGCCGGGCCTACCTACGAGCAGTACTTC.

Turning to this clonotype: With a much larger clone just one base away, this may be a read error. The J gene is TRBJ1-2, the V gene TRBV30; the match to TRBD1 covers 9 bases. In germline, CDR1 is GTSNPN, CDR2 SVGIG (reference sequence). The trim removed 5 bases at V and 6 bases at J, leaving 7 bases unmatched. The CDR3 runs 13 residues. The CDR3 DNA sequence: TGTGCCTGGGGCGCGGGACAGGGCCATGGCTACACCTTC. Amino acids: CAWGAGQGHGYTF. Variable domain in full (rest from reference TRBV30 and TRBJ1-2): SQTIHQWPATLVQPVGSPLSLECTVEGTSNPNLYWYRQAAGRGLQLLFYSVGIGQISSEVPQNLSASRPQDRQFILSSKKLLLSDSGFYLCAWGAGQGHGYTFGSGTRLTVV.

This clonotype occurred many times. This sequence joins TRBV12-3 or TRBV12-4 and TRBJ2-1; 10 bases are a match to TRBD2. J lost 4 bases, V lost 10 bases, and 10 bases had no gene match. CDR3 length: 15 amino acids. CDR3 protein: CATRTSGVLYNEQFF. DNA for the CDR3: TGTGCCACCCGGACTAGCGGAGTTCTATACAATGAGCAGTTCTTC.

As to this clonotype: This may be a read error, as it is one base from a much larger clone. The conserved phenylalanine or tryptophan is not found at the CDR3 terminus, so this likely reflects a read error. CDR3 sequence reads: CASSPSGLAVQETQYS. CDR3 DNA sequence: TGTGCCAGCAGTCCATCGGGACTAGCGGTCCAAGAGACCCAGTACTCC. The rearrangement links TRBV12-3 or TRBV12-4 to TRBJ2-5; 11 bases fit TRBD2. This CDR3 is 16 amino acids long. V shed 5 bases, J shed 1 base, and the junction held 6 bases outside the gene matches.

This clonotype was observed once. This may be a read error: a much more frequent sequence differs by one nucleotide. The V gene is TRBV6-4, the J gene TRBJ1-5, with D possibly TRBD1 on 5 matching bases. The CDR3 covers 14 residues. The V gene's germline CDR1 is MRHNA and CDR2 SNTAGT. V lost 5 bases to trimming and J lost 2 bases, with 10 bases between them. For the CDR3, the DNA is TGTGCCAGCAGTTCAACAGGTTGCAATCAGCCCCAGCATTTT. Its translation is CASSSTGCNQPQHF.

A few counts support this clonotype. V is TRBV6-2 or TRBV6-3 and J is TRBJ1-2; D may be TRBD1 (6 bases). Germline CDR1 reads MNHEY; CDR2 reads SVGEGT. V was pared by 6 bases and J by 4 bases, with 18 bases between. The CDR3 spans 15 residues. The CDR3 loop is CASRVSPGVSYGYTF. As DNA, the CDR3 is TGTGCCAGCAGAGTCTCCCCAGGGGTTAGCTATGGCTACACCTTC.

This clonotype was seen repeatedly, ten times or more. As DNA, the CDR3 is TGTGCCAGCAGCTTAGATCCAGGGGGTGACACTGAAGCTTTCTTT. Its translation: CASSLDPGGDTEAFF. The chain carries TRBV7-6 and TRBJ1-1, with 7 bases identical to TRBD1. V trimming: 1 base; J trimming: 3 bases; junction bases outside the gene matches: 5. The length of the CDR3 is 15 residues. Looked up from germline, CDR1 is SGHVS and CDR2 is FNYEAQ.

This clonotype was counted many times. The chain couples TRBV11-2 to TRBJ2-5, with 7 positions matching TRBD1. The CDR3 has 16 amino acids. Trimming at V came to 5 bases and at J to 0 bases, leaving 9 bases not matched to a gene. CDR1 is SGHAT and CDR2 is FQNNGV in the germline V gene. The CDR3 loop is CASSINGQADQETQYF. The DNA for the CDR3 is TGTGCCAGCAGCATCAACGGACAGGCGGACCAAGAGACCCAGTACTTC.

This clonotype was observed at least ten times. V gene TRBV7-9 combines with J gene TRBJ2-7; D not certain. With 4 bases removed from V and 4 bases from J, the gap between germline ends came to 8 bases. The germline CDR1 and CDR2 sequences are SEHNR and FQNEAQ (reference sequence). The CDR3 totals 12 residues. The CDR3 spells CASSYAPYEQYF. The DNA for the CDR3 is TGTGCCAGCAGCTACGCCCCTTACGAGCAGTACTTC.

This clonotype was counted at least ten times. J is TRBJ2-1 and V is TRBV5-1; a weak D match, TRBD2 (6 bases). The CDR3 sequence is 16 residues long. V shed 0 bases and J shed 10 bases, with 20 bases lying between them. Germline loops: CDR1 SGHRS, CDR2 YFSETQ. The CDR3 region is CASSLELQRASVEQFF. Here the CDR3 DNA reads TGCGCCAGCAGCTTGGAGCTGCAGCGGGCCTCCGTAGAGCAGTTCTTC.

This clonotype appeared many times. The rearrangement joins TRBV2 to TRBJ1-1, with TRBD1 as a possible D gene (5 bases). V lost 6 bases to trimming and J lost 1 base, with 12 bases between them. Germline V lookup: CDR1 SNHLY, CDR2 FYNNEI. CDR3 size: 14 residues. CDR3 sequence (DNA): TGTGCCAGCAGGAGACGTCAGGGGAACACTGAAGCTTTCTTT. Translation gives CASRRRQGNTEAFF.

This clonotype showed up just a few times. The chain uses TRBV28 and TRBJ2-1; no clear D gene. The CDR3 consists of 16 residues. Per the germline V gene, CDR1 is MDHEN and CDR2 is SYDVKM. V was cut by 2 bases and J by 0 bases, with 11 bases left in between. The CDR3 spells CASSLSPSGSYNEQFF. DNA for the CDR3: TGTGCCAGCAGTTTAAGTCCTTCCGGCTCCTACAATGAGCAGTTCTTC. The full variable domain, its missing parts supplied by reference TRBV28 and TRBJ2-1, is DVKVTQSSRYLVKRTGEKVFLECVQDMDHENMFWYRQDPGLGLRLIYFSYDVKMKEKGDIPEGYSVSREKKERFSLILESASTNQTSMYLCASSLSPSGSYNEQFFGPGTRLTVL.

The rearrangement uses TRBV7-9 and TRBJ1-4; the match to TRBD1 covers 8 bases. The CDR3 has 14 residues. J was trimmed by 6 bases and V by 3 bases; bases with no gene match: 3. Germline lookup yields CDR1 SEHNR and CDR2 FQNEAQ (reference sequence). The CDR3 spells CASSFGQGDEKLFF. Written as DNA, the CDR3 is TGTGCCAGCAGCTTCGGACAGGGAGATGAAAAACTGTTTTTT.

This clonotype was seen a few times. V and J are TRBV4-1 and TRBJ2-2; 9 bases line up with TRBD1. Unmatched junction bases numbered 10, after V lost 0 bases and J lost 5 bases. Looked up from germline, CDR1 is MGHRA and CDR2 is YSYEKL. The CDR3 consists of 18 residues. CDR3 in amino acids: CASSQESLGQGGTGELFF. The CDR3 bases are TGCGCCAGCAGCCAAGAAAGTCTGGGACAGGGAGGGACCGGGGAGCTGTTTTTT.

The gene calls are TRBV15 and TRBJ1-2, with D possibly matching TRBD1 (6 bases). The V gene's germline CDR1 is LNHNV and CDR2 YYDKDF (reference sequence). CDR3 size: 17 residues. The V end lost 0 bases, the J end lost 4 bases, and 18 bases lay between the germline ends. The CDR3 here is CATSRDYTGIRLYGYTF. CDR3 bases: TGTGCCACCAGCAGAGATTACACAGGGATCCGCCTCTATGGCTACACCTTC. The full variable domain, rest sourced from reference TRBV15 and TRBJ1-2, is DAMVIQNPRYQVTQFGKPVTLSCSQTLNHNVMYWYQQKSSQAPKLLFHYYDKDFNNEADTPDNFQSRRPNTSFCFLDIRSPGLGDTAMYLCATSRDYTGIRLYGYTFGSGTRLTVV.

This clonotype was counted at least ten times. DNA for the CDR3: TGTGCCAGCAGTTTTGGGGGGGACAGGTTAGAGCAGTACTTC. Residues: CASSFGGDRLEQYF. This chain joins TRBV12-3 or TRBV12-4 and TRBJ2-7; D possibly corresponds to TRBD1 (8 bases). This CDR3 contains 14 residues. V lost 3 bases and J 7 bases, leaving 16 bases between the germline ends.

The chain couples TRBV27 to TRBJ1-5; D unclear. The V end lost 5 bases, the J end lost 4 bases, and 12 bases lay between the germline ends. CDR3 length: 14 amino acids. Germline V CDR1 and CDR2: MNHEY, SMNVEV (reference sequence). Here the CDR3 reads CASSELGTNQPQHF. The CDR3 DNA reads TGTGCCAGCAGTGAACTGGGCACAAATCAGCCCCAGCATTTT.

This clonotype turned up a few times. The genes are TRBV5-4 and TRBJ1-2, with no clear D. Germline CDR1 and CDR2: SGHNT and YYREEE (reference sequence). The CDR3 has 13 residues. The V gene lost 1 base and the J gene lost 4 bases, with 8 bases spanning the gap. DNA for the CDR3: TGTGCCAGCAGCTTGTACGGATCCTATGGCTACACCTTC. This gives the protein CASSLYGSYGYTF.

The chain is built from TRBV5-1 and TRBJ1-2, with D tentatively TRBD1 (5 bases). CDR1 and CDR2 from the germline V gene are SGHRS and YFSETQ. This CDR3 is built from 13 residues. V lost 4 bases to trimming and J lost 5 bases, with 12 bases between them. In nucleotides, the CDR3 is TGCGCCAGCAGCATCAGGGTTGGTTATGGCTACACCTTC. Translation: CASSIRVGYGYTF.

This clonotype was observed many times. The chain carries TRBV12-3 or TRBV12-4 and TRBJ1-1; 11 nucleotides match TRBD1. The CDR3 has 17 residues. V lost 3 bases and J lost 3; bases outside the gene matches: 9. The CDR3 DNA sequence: TGTGCCAGCAGTTTTACTGGACAGGGGGCCTGGGACACTGAAGCTTTCTTT. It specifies CASSFTGQGAWDTEAFF.

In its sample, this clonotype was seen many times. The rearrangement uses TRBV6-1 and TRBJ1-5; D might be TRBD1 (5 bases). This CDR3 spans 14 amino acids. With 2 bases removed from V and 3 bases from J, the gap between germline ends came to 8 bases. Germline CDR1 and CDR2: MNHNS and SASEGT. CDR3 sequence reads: CASSEMGVNQPQHF. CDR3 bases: TGTGCCAGCAGTGAAATGGGGGTCAATCAGCCCCAGCATTTT.

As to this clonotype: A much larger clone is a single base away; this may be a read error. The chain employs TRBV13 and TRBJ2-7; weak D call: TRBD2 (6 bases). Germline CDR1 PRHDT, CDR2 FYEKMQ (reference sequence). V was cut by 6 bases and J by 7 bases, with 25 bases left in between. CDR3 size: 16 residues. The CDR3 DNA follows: TGTGCCAGCAGTAACGGGGAGGCTAAACCCTACAATGAGCAGTACTTC. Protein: CASSNGEAKPYNEQYF.

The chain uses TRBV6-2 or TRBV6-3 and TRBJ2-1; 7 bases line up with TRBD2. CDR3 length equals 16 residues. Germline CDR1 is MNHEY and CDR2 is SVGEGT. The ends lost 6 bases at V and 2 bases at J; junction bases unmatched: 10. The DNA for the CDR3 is TGTGCCAGCAGAGAAGGAGGGAGGGGAACCTACAATGAGCAGTTCTTC. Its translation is CASREGGRGTYNEQFF.

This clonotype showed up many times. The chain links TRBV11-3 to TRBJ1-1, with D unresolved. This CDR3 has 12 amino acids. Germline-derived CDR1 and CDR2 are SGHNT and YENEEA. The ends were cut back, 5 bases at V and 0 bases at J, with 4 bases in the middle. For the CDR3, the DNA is TGTGCCAGCAGCCCCATGAACACTGAAGCTTTCTTT. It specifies CASSPMNTEAFF.